A single sample is the source of the 20 T cell receptor beta chains below, sequenced in a study of shared clonotypes between healthy human individuals. Sequencing used immunoSEQ multiplex PCR; TCRdb keeps in-frame clones, though not all of them. This sample has under 600,000 clones, with about three quarters found just once. Sequencing was done on a sample of PBMCs. All receptors come from a woman between 35 and 50 years old in good health. Some clones in this sample may be carry-over from other donors' samples.

The table lists this clone with a few counts. The chain combines TRBV28 with TRBJ2-2; D is perhaps TRBD2 (6 bases). Looked up from germline, CDR1 is MDHEN and CDR2 is SYDVKM. CDR3 size: 16 residues. The V end was cut by 6 bases, the J end by 4 bases, with 18 bases between. CDR3 residues: CASSPGGGWSTGELFF. For the CDR3, the DNA is TGTGCCAGCAGCCCCGGGGGAGGTTGGAGCACCGGGGAGCTGTTTTTT.

The gene calls are TRBV7-2 and TRBJ1-4; D not certain. The CDR3 loop spans 13 amino acids. Per the germline V gene, CDR1 is SGHTA and CDR2 is FQGNSA. The V and J ends lost 5 bases and 4 bases respectively, with 8 bases between them. CDR3 amino acids: CASSPRLNEKLFF. The CDR3 coding sequence is TGTGCCAGCAGCCCTCGCCTTAATGAAAAACTGTTTTTT. Variable domain in full (rest from reference TRBV7-2 and TRBJ1-4): GAGVSQSPSNKVTEKGKDVELRCDPISGHTALYWYRQSLGQGLEFLIYFQGNSAPDKSGLPSDRFSAERTGGSVSTLTIQRTQQEDSAVYLCASSPRLNEKLFFGSGTQLSVL.

This sequence joins TRBV28 and TRBJ2-5; D remains unclear. With 5 bases removed from V and 0 bases from J, the gap between germline ends came to 10 bases. The CDR3 contains 14 residues. CDR1 is MDHEN and CDR2 is SYDVKM in the germline V gene. CDR3 amino acids: CASSGTLYQETQYF. Here the CDR3 DNA reads TGTGCCAGCAGTGGAACATTGTACCAAGAGACCCAGTACTTC. The complete variable domain, with remaining parts taken from reference TRBV28 and TRBJ2-5, reads DVKVTQSSRYLVKRTGEKVFLECVQDMDHENMFWYRQDPGLGLRLIYFSYDVKMKEKGDIPEGYSVSREKKERFSLILESASTNQTSMYLCASSGTLYQETQYFGPGTRLLVL.

The chain couples TRBV6-5 to TRBJ2-5; possible D gene TRBD1, 6 bases. This CDR3 is built from 14 residues. Between the trimmed V and J ends, which lost 5 bases and 1 base, there was a span of 11 bases. CDR1 is MNHEY and CDR2 is SVGAGI in the germline V gene. CDR3 in DNA: TGTGCCAGCAGTCGAAGGGACACCCAAGAGACCCAGTACTTC. It specifies CASSRRDTQETQYF.

A note on this clone: At one of its ends the junction is not consistent with the germline gene, which may arise from a read error. The chain combines TRBV28 with TRBJ2-7; D may be TRBD1 (6 bases). This CDR3 comprises 12 residues. Looked up from germline, CDR1 is MDHEN and CDR2 is SYDVKM. The CDR3 reads CASSFGGRGSDF. In DNA form, the CDR3 reads TGTGCCAGCAGTTTTGGTGGCAGGGGCTCGGACTTC.

The V call is TRBV27, the J call TRBJ2-7; TRBD2 agrees at 7 bases. The CDR3 length is 17 residues. V was pared by 2 bases and J by 3 bases, with 13 bases of the junction left unmatched. CDR1 and CDR2 from the germline V gene are MNHEY and SMNVEV (reference sequence). CDR3 coding DNA: TGTGCCAGCAGTTTAAAGCCCCCCCTAGCGGACAACTACGAGCAGTACTTC. This translates into CASSLKPPLADNYEQYF.

J is TRBJ2-5 and V is TRBV28, with 16 bases that match TRBD2. The CDR3 has 20 amino acids. Germline V gene lookup returns CDR1 MDHEN and CDR2 SYDVKM. The ends lost 2 bases at V and 5 bases at J; junction bases unmatched: 14. In DNA form, the CDR3 reads TGTGCCAGCAGTTTACCCTCTTGGGGGACTAGCGGGAGGGCCGCGGAGACCCAGTACTTC. Encoded protein: CASSLPSWGTSGRAAETQYF.

The V call is TRBV4-1, the J call TRBJ1-5; D possibly corresponds to TRBD1 (5 bases). CDR1 is MGHRA, CDR2 YSYEKL, per germline. The V end lost 1 base, the J end lost 0 bases, and 13 bases lay between the germline ends. The length of the CDR3 is 17 residues. CDR3 sequence (DNA): TGCGCCAGCAGCCAAGTCCCCGGGGCCTATAGCAATCAGCCCCAGCATTTT. Translated: CASSQVPGAYSNQPQHF.

The genes are TRBV28 and TRBJ2-4; a weak D match, TRBD2 (6 bases). The CDR3 sequence is 17 residues long. Germline assignment: CDR1 MDHEN and CDR2 SYDVKM. Trimming removed 5 bases at V and 0 bases at J, with 17 bases between. The CDR3 reads CASSPPEEGEAKNIQYF. The CDR3 nucleotides read TGTGCCAGCAGTCCACCGGAGGAGGGAGAAGCCAAAAACATTCAGTACTTC.

In regard to this clone: A far larger clone is a single base away, which makes a read error likely. The chain recombines TRBV5-1 with TRBJ2-1; TRBD2 aligns across 10 bases. The CDR3 consists of 18 residues. Germline V CDR1 and CDR2: SGHRS, YFSETQ. V lost 4 bases and J lost 8; bases outside the gene matches: 18. DNA for the CDR3: TGCGCCAGCAGCAGTGGGGCTAGCGGGAGCCATTCTATCTATGAGCAGTTCTTC. Its translation is CASSSGASGSHSIYEQFF.

The rearrangement uses TRBV5-1 and TRBJ2-1, with D perhaps matching TRBD2 (5 bases). Germline CDR1 is SGHRS and CDR2 is YFSETQ. V dropped 1 base and J dropped 7 bases, with 18 bases sitting between them. There are 16 residues in the CDR3. The CDR3 coding sequence is TGCGCCAGCAGCTTGCTTTGGGTTAGCGTGGGGAATGAGCAGTTCTTC. Its protein product is CASSLLWVSVGNEQFF.

J is TRBJ2-1 and V is TRBV6-5; D is perhaps TRBD2 (6 bases). This CDR3 is 15 amino acids long. Trimming shortened V by 6 bases and J by 1 base, and 13 bases separated the two germline ends. Germline V gene lookup returns CDR1 MNHEY and CDR2 SVGAGI. The CDR3 spells CASRPTGTSYNEQFF. CDR3 in DNA: TGTGCCAGCAGACCTACCGGGACTTCCTACAATGAGCAGTTCTTC.

V gene TRBV11-2 combines with J gene TRBJ2-5, with TRBD2 matching 9 bases. V shed 5 bases and J 3 bases; nucleotides not matched to a gene: 1. This CDR3 is built from 13 residues. Germline lookup yields CDR1 SGHAT and CDR2 FQNNGV. The DNA of the CDR3 is TGTGCCAGCAGCCCTAGCGGGGAAGAGACCCAGTACTTC. Translated, it gives CASSPSGEETQYF. The whole variable domain, filled in from reference TRBV11-2 and TRBJ2-5, reads EAGVAQSPRYKIIEKRQSVAFWCNPISGHATLYWYQQILGQGPKLLIQFQNNGVVDDSQLPKDRFSAERLKGVDSTLKIQPAKLEDSAVYLCASSPSGEETQYFGPGTRLLVL.

The rearrangement joins TRBV11-2 to TRBJ2-5, with a tentative D call TRBD2 (6 bases). The CDR3 has 14 amino acids. Trimming took 5 bases from V and 2 from J, leaving 12 bases between them. CDR1 is SGHAT, CDR2 FQNNGV, per germline. Here the CDR3 reads CASSPTGGQETQYF. CDR3 DNA: TGTGCCAGCAGCCCGACCGGGGGACAAGAGACCCAGTACTTC.

In its sample, this clone was seen once. The rearrangement uses TRBV10-1 and TRBJ2-7; the D is unclear. This CDR3 is built from 14 residues. CDR1 and CDR2 from the germline V gene are WNHNN and SYGVQD (reference sequence). The germline V and J ends were trimmed by 0 bases and 2 bases, with 8 bases remaining between them. The CDR3 is CASSESGRTYEQYF. The CDR3 DNA is TGCGCCAGCAGTGAGTCCGGCCGAACCTACGAGCAGTACTTC.

This clone occurred a few times. The rearrangement joins TRBV11-2 to TRBJ2-7, with a weak D call TRBD2 (5 bases). CDR3 size: 14 residues. CDR1 and CDR2 (germline): SGHAT, FQNNGV. The V and J ends lost 5 bases and 4 bases respectively, with 15 bases between them. CDR3 amino acids: CASSRTDRGYEQYF. The CDR3 DNA follows: TGTGCCAGCAGCAGAACGGACCGCGGGTACGAGCAGTACTTC.

This clone was seen only a few times. The V gene is TRBV21-1, the J gene TRBJ2-2. TRBV21-1 is listed as a pseudogene. The CDR3 loop spans 21 amino acids. CDR3 in amino acids: CASSPDLGKIAELPNTGELFF. DNA of the CDR3: TGTGCCAGCAGCCCCGACCTAGGGAAGATAGCAGAACTACCGAACACCGGGGAGCTGTTTTTT.

This rearrangement joins TRBV7-3 to TRBJ2-2; D unclear. With 1 base removed from V and 3 bases from J, the gap between germline ends came to 6 bases. The CDR3 contains 14 residues. The germline CDR1 and CDR2 sequences are SGHTA and FQGTGA. CDR3: CASSLNGDTGELFF. The CDR3, as DNA: TGTGCCAGCAGCTTAAACGGTGACACCGGGGAGCTGTTTTTT.

Concerning this clone itself: One base away lies a much larger clone, so this may be a sequencing read error. This rearrangement joins TRBV7-6 to TRBJ2-7; D remains unclear. This CDR3 comprises 11 residues. The ends were cut back, 1 base at V and 3 bases at J, with 1 base in the middle. The V gene's germline CDR1 is SGHVS and CDR2 FNYEAQ. The CDR3 region has the DNA TGTGCCAGCAGCTTAGACTACGAGCAGTACTTC. Amino acid sequence: CASSLDYEQYF.

This chain connects TRBV11-2 to TRBJ2-1, with 9 bases fitting TRBD2. Germline CDR1 is SGHAT and CDR2 is FQNNGV. The CDR3 length is 12 residues. V was clipped by 4 bases and J by 15 bases; unmatched bases: 7. The CDR3 DNA reads TGTGCCAGCAGCTCCGATAGCGGGAGAGGGTTCTTC. It translates to CASSSDSGRGFF.